This TCR beta chain was captured in a study of shared T cell receptors in the human thymus. The method was immunoSEQ multiplex PCR; TCRdb's version includes in-frame clones alone and lacks a portion of them. The table lists under 700,000 clones, around 78% of them singletons. CDR3 length equals 24 residues. The germline CDR1 and CDR2 sequences are LGHNA and YNFKEQ. Trimming took 4 bases from V and 0 from J; bases not matched to a gene: 31. These data were also reused for a study on human thymus T cells. That study adds: Related research reported highly overlapping thymic repertoires among unrelated individuals.

The chain combines TRBV4-2 with TRBJ2-3; 7 bases map to TRBD2. Source material: thymocytes. This TCR was sampled from a boy less than two years old with a congenital heart defect. CDR3 residues: CASSPTRKGKIGPSGRNSTDTQYF. CDR3 DNA sequence: TGTGCCAGCAGCCCCACCAGGAAGGGAAAGATTGGGCCTAGCGGCCGGAATAGCACAGATACGCAGTATTTT.